The 18 T cell receptor beta chains given below trace back to one sample, sequenced in a study of spatial heterogeneity in lung cancer. Whole-study results and caveats: It was found that expanded intratumoral alpha and beta TCR counts tracked tumor mutation counts.

These receptors have no identified antigens. Time point of the sample: sample taken at primary tumor resection. TCRdb re-called the 5' RACE reads with MiXCR, one entry per CDR3 protein. Of 7,500 to 10,000 distinct CDR3 sequences in the sample, more than 4.5% were seen once. The sample consisted of lung tumor tissue, taken at surgery. These receptors came from a female donor with early-stage non-small cell lung cancer.

The rearrangement uses TRBV9 and TRBJ2-1; 10 nucleotides agree with TRBD1. This CDR3 region has 15 residues. Trimming took 0 bases from V and 7 from J; bases not matched to a gene: 4. Germline lookup yields CDR1 SGDLS and CDR2 YYNGEE. CDR3: CASSVDGDRGNEQFF. CDR3 coding DNA: TGTGCCAGCAGCGTAGATGGGGACAGGGGAAATGAGCAGTTCTTC. The full variable domain, in which reference TRBV9 and TRBJ2-1 provide the parts outside the CDR3, is DSGVTQTPKHLITATGQRVTLRCSPRSGDLSVYWYQQSLDQGLQFLIQYYNGEERAKGNILERFSAQQFPDLHSELNLSSLELGDSALYFCASSVDGDRGNEQFFGPGTRLTVL.

This clonotype is categorized as medium-sized. CDR3 nucleotides: TGTGCCAGCTCACCCCGGACAGGGGTGCAAGAGACCCAGTACTTC. It is translated as CASSPRTGVQETQYF. The chain is built from TRBV18 and TRBJ2-5; 9 positions match TRBD1. The V segment lost 3 bases and the J segment 2 bases; nucleotides outside the gene matches: 4. The CDR3 has 15 amino acids. Germline loops: CDR1 KGHSH, CDR2 LQKENI.

The table lists this clonotype with many counts. The rearrangement links TRBV30 to TRBJ2-5; TRBD1 might be the D (6 bases). Trimming stripped 5 bases from V and 2 bases from J, with 6 bases between. CDR1 is GTSNPN and CDR2 is SVGIG in the germline V gene (reference sequence). CDR3 length: 11 amino acids. The CDR3 here is CAWGQQETQYF. CDR3 in DNA: TGTGCCTGGGGACAGCAAGAGACCCAGTACTTC.

This clonotype was observed a handful of times. The chain employs TRBV27 and TRBJ2-7; 8 bases agree with TRBD1. This CDR3 comprises 12 residues. Germline V gene sequence: CDR1 MNHEY, CDR2 SMNVEV (reference sequence). With V trimmed by 8 bases and J by 6 bases, 6 bases remained unmatched. Here the CDR3 reads CASRTGNREQYF. CDR3 DNA: TGTGCCAGCCGGACAGGGAATCGCGAGCAGTACTTC.

This clonotype was seen many times. Written as DNA, the CDR3 is TGTGCCAGCAGCTTATCGGGTGTTAGCAATCAGCCCCAGCATTTT. Encoded protein: CASSLSGVSNQPQHF. The chain carries TRBV7-9 and TRBJ1-5, with no clear D. The CDR3 contains 15 residues. Germline CDR1 reads SEHNR; CDR2 reads FQNEAQ (reference sequence). Deletions cut 2 bases from V and 0 bases from J, with 8 bases between.

This clonotype was observed many times. The chain recombines TRBV28 with TRBJ1-2, with TRBD1 identical over 7 bases. Germline CDR1 MDHEN, CDR2 SYDVKM. The CDR3 is 15 amino acids. V lost 8 bases to trimming and J lost 5 bases; unmatched junction nucleotides: 14. The CDR3, as DNA: TGTGCCAGCGGTGGTAGAGGGACAGCCTCGTATGGCTACACCTTC. Protein sequence: CASGGRGTASYGYTF.

A word on this clonotype: Just one base apart from a much larger clone, this may be a read error. The chain joins TRBV6-1 to TRBJ1-5; D call uncertain. This CDR3 has 11 residues. The germline V gene encodes CDR1 MNHNS and CDR2 SASEGT. This CDR3 reads CVSSEIQPQHF. Written as DNA, the CDR3 is TGTGTCAGCAGTGAAATTCAGCCCCAGCATTTT.

V and J are TRBV18 and TRBJ1-2; D might be TRBD1 (6 bases). Germline V gives CDR1 KGHSH, CDR2 LQKENI. V dropped 3 bases and J dropped 4 bases, with 15 bases sitting between them. The CDR3 loop spans 15 amino acids. The CDR3 loop is CASSPDSRHSYGYTF. In DNA form, the CDR3 reads TGTGCCAGCTCACCGGACAGTCGACACTCCTATGGCTACACCTTC.

This clonotype appeared many times. The chain employs TRBV3-1 and TRBJ1-2; D is ambiguous. This CDR3 is built from 14 residues. CDR1 LGHDT and CDR2 YNNKEL come from the germline V gene (reference sequence). V dropped 3 bases and J dropped 0 bases, with 8 bases sitting between them. CDR3 in amino acids: CASSQISANYGYTF. The CDR3 DNA follows: TGTGCCAGCAGCCAGATTAGTGCTAACTATGGCTACACCTTC.

This clonotype is classed as medium-sized. J is TRBJ2-7 and V is TRBV19, with 11 bases lining up with TRBD2. The V gene end was trimmed by 9 bases and the J gene end by 7 bases; junction bases not matched to a gene: 8. Germline V gene sequence: CDR1 LNHDA, CDR2 SQIVND (reference sequence). This CDR3 is built from 13 residues. The CDR3 DNA follows: TGTGCCAGCTCCACTAGCGGGAGAGGGGAGCAGTACTTC. Translating gives CASSTSGRGEQYF.

This clonotype rates as medium-sized. This sequence joins TRBV20-1 and TRBJ1-2, with 11 bases fitting TRBD1. CDR1 DFQATT and CDR2 SNEGSKA come from the germline V gene (reference sequence). V shed 5 bases, J shed 4 bases, and the junction held 6 bases outside the gene matches. The CDR3 covers 14 residues. CDR3 DNA: TGCAGTGCTTGGACAGGGGGCGGGATCTATGGCTACACCTTC. Residues: CSAWTGGGIYGYTF.

This clonotype qualifies as medium-sized. The rearrangement links TRBV7-8 to TRBJ2-7, with unresolved D. The CDR3 covers 15 residues. V was shortened by 2 bases and J by 0 bases, with 11 bases between the two germline ends. Per germline, CDR1 SGHVS and CDR2 FQNEAQ. CDR3: CASSLIAGRSYEQYF. The CDR3 DNA reads TGTGCCAGCAGCTTAATTGCAGGACGCTCCTACGAGCAGTACTTC.

This clonotype has ten or more counts. This chain joins TRBV5-1 and TRBJ2-1; 8 bases match TRBD2. CDR3 length: 14 amino acids. V was clipped by 6 bases and J by 7 bases; unmatched bases: 9. CDR1 is SGHRS, CDR2 YFSETQ, per germline. The CDR3 nucleotides read TGCGCCAGCACCAGGAGCGGGAGTTCGAATGAGCAGTTCTTC. Translation gives CASTRSGSSNEQFF. The full variable domain, in which reference TRBV5-1 and TRBJ2-1 provide the parts outside the CDR3, is KAGVTQTPRYLIKTRGQQVTLSCSPISGHRSVSWYQQTPGQGLQFLFEYFSETQRNKGNFPGRFSGRQFSNSRSEMNVSTLELGDSALYLCASTRSGSSNEQFFGPGTRLTVL.

This clonotype was counted at least ten times. This sequence joins TRBV7-9 and TRBJ2-7, with 7 bases aligning to TRBD2. Germline V gives CDR1 SEHNR, CDR2 FQNEAQ (reference sequence). This CDR3 region has 20 residues. V lost 3 bases and J lost 0; bases outside the gene matches: 20. CDR3 DNA sequence: TGTGCCAGCAGCTTCGCCCCCGGCCTAGCGGAGCTTTTATTCTCCTACGAGCAGTACTTC. It codes for CASSFAPGLAELLFSYEQYF.

The chain is built from TRBV7-2 and TRBJ1-4, with D unresolved. The CDR3 is 15 residues long. Germline V gene lookup returns CDR1 SGHTA and CDR2 FQGNSA. Between the trimmed V and J ends, which lost 1 base and 0 bases, there was a span of 6 bases. DNA for the CDR3: TGTGCCAGCAGCTTAGTGCCTGCAACTAATGAAAAACTGTTTTTT. It codes for CASSLVPATNEKLFF.

This clonotype was seen many times. This rearrangement joins TRBV6-1 to TRBJ2-7, with 9 bases lining up with TRBD2. Germline assignment: CDR1 MNHNS and CDR2 SASEGT. V shed 2 bases and J 6 bases; nucleotides not matched to a gene: 8. The CDR3 totals 15 residues. CDR3 nucleotide sequence: TGTGCCAGCAGTGAATATTCCACTAGCGGGCGCGAGCAGTACTTC. Translated, it gives CASSEYSTSGREQYF.

This clonotype was picked up many times. The J gene is TRBJ1-2, the V gene TRBV5-6; the D gene is possibly TRBD1 (5 bases). There are 15 residues in the CDR3. The V end was cut by 4 bases, the J end by 4 bases, with 17 bases between. Germline V gene sequence: CDR1 SGHDT, CDR2 YYEEEE. The DNA of the CDR3 is TGTGCCAGCAGCCAACCGGGGCCTGGGACCTATGGCTACACCTTC. Translated, it gives CASSQPGPGTYGYTF.

This clonotype was recorded many times. The chain is built from TRBV5-1 and TRBJ1-2; D gene unclear. The germline V and J ends were trimmed by 0 bases and 2 bases, with 5 bases remaining between them. The CDR3 is 13 amino acids. The V gene's germline CDR1 is SGHRS and CDR2 YFSETQ. CDR3: CASSLGPNYGYTF. CDR3 nucleotides: TGCGCCAGCAGCTTGGGCCCGAACTATGGCTACACCTTC.